The TCR beta chain under discussion was sequenced for a study of human thymus T cells. The CDR3 is 13 amino acids. CDR1 MNHNS and CDR2 SASEGT come from the germline V gene. V dropped 2 bases and J dropped 7 bases, with 9 bases sitting between them. Some clones are missing from TCRdb's copy, which holds only in-frame ones; the method was immunoSEQ multiplex PCR. The profile shows about 50,000 clones, 85% to 95% of them singletons. The receptor was derived from a girl under two years old with a congenital heart defect but otherwise immunologically healthy. Source material: blood. This chain joins TRBV6-1 and TRBJ2-1; weak D call: TRBD1 (5 bases). CDR3 bases: TGTGCCAGCAGTGAACCAGGGCGGAATGAGCAGTTCTTC. Protein sequence: CASSEPGRNEQFF.